This TCR beta chain was identified during a study of breast tumors, draining lymph nodes, adjacent tissues. TCRdb reprocessed the multiplex PCR reads via MiXCR and lists one record per CDR3 protein. Of roughly 130,000 distinct CDR3 sequences listed, approximately 20% are singletons. The table lists this clonotype with a few counts. Samples came from axillary lymph nodes draining the breast cancer. The sample taken for sequencing was axillary lymph node tissue. This clonotype was sampled from a female donor with breast cancer. Some clones in this sample may be carry-over from other donors' samples.

Here the CDR3 DNA reads TGTGCCAGCAGCCCTACGGGGGCAGAAAACATTCAGTACTTC. It translates to CASSPTGAENIQYF. The chain recombines TRBV7-3 with TRBJ2-4; the D gene could be TRBD1 or TRBD2 (6 bases each). The CDR3 loop spans 14 amino acids. Germline CDR1 reads SGHTA; CDR2 reads FQGTGA. V lost 5 bases, J lost 5 bases, and 13 bases lay in between.